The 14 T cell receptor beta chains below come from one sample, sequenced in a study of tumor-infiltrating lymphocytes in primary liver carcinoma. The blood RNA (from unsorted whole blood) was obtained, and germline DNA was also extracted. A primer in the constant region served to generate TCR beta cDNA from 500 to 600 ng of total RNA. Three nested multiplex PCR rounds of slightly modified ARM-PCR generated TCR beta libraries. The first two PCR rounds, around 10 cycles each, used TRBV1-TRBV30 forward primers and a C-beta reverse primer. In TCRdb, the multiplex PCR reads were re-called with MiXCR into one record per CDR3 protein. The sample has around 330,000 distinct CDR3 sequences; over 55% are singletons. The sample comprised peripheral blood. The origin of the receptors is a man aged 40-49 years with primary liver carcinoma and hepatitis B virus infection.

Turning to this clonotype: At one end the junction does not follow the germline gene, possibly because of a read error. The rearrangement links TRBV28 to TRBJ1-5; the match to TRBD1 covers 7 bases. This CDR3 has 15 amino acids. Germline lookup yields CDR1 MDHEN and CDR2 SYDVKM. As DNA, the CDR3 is TGTGCCTGCAGTCTAACAGGGGCACTCCATCAGCCCCAGCATTTT. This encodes CACSLTGALHQPQHF.

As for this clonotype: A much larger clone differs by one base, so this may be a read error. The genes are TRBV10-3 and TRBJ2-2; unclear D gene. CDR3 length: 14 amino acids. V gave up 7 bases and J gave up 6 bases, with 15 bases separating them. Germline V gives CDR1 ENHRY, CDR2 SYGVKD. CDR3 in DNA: TGTGCCATCAAGAGCTTTAGAGGCGCCGGGGAGCTGTTTTTT. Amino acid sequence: CAIKSFRGAGELFF.

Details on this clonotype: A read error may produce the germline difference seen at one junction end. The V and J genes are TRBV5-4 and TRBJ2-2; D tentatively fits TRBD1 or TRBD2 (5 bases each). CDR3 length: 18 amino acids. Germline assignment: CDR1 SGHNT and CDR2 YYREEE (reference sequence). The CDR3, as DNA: TGTGCCAGCAGCTTGGTCGTCTTATGGGGGATGAACACCCGGGAGCTGTTTTTT. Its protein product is CASSLVVLWGMNTRELFF.

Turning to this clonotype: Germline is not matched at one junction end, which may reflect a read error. CDR3 region: CPSKDGTLTRGTTDTQYF. CDR3 in DNA: TGTCCCAGCAAGGATGGTACCTTGACGCGGGGGACCACAGATACGCAGTATTTT. The V gene is TRBV11-1, the J gene TRBJ2-3; TRBD2 matches 7 bases. The CDR3 consists of 18 residues. The germline V gene encodes CDR1 SGHAT and CDR2 FQDESV (reference sequence).

CDR3 nucleotides: TGTGCCTGGAATGTAGGGAACCCGAAAAGCACAGATACGCAGTATTTT. It yields the protein CAWNVGNPKSTDTQYF. V gene TRBV30 combines with J gene TRBJ2-3, with D unclear. The CDR3 is 16 residues long. Germline-derived CDR1 and CDR2 are GTSNPN and SVGIG (reference sequence). The V end was cut by 4 bases, the J end by 0 bases, with 17 bases between.

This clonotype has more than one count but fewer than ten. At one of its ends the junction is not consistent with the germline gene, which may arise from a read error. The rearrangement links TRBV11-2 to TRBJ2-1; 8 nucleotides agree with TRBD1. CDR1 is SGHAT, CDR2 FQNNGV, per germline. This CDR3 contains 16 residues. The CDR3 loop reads CASSFAPRGPYNKQFF. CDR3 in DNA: TGTGCCAGCAGCTTTGCTCCCAGGGGGCCGTACAATAAGCAGTTCTTC.

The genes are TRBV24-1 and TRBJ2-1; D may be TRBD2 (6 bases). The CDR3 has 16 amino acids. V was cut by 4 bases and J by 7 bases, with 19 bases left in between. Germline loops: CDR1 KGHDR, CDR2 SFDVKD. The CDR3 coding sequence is TGTGCCACCAGTGAGGGGGGACCAGCGGCCAGAAATGAGCAGTTCTTC. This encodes CATSEGGPAARNEQFF.

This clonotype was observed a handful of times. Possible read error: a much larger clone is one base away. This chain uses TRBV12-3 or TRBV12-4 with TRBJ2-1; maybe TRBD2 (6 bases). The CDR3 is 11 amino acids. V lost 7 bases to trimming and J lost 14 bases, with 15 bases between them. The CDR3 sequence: CASIADFEKFF. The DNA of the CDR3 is TGTGCCAGCATAGCGGACTTCGAAAAGTTCTTC.

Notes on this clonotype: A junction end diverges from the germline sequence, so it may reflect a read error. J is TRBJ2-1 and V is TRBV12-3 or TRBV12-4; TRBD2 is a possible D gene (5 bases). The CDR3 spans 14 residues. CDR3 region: CASRRSEGYNEQFF. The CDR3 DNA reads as TGTGCTAGCAGACGCAGCGAGGGATACAATGAGCAGTTCTTC.

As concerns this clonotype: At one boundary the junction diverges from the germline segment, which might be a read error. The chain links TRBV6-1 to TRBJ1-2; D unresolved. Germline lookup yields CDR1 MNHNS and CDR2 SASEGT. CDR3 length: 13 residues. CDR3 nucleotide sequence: TGTGCCAGCAGTGAGAACGGGATCTATGGCTACATCTTC. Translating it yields CASSENGIYGYIF.

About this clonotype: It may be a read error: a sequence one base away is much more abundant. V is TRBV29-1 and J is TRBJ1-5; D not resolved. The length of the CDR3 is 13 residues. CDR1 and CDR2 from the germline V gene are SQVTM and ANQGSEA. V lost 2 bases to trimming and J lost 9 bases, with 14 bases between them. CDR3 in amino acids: CSVETRVMGPQHF. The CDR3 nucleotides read TGCAGCGTTGAAACAAGGGTGATGGGGCCCCAGCATTTT.

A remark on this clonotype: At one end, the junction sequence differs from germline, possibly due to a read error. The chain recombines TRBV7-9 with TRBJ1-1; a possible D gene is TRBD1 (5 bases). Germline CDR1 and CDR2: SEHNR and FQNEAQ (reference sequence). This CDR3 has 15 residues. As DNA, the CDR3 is TGTGCCAGCAGCTTTGGGGCAGCCCTAAACACTGAAGCTATCTTT. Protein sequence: CASSFGAALNTEAIF.

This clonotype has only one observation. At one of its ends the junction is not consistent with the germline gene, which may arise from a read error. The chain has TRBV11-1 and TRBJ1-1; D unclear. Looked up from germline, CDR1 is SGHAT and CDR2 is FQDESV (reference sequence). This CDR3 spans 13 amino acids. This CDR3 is CASSSRPNAAAFF. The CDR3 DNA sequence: TGTGCTAGCAGCTCCCGACCGAACGCTGCAGCTTTCTTT.

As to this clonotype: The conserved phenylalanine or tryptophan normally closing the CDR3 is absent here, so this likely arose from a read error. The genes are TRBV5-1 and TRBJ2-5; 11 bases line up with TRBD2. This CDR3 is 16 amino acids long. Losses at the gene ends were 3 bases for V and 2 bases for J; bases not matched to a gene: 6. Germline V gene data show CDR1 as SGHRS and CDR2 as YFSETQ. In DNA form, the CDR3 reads TGCGCCAGCAGCTCCGGGACTAGCGGCCGACAAGAGACCCAGTACTTA. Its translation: CASSSGTSGRQETQYL.